These T cell receptor beta chains were read from a single sample in a study of T cell responses to AZD1222 COVID-19 vaccine. Only in-frame clones appear in the TCRdb table, and some are missing; sequencing was by immunoSEQ multiplex PCR. The sample includes about 180,000 clones, 90% of them seen just once. Source: peripheral blood, taken on day 0 of AZD1222 vaccination. Receptors originate from an adult in good health. The CDR3 runs from the conserved cysteine through the conserved F or W. A D gene is named only where the DNA matches it firmly. Size is stated for part of the rows, as once, few or many counts, or as a class when the clone is expanded.

>NA|TRBJ1-6|NA|TRBV5-4
CASSLALGQGNSPLHF
TGTGCCAGCAGCTTGGCGTTAGGGCAGGGGAATTCACCCCTCCACTTT
>NA|TRBJ1-4|NA|TRBV4-1
CASSLQGGEKLFF
TGCGCCAGCAGCCTCCAGGGTGGGGAAAAACTGTTTTTT
>NA|TRBJ1-1|NA|TRBV19
CASHRFESTEAFF
TGTGCCAGCCACAGGTTTGAGAGTACTGAAGCTTTCTTT
>NA|TRBJ1-6|NA|TRBV28
CASETMGGALNNSPLHF
TGTGCCAGCGAAACCATGGGCGGGGCCTTAAATAATTCACCCCTCCACTTT
>NA|TRBJ1-4|NA|TRBV19
CASSGQLTNEKLFF
TGTGCCAGTAGTGGACAGCTAACTAATGAAAAACTGTTTTTT
>NA|TRBJ2-2|NA|TRBV7-3
CASSAANTGELFF
TGTGCCAGCAGCGCAGCGAACACCGGGGAGCTGTTTTTT
>NA|TRBJ1-5|NA|TRBV28
CASGGQVNQPQHF
TGTGCCAGCGGGGGACAAGTCAATCAGCCCCAGCATTTT
>NA|TRBJ1-6|NA|TRBV6-4
CASSEGGYGSPLHF
TGTGCCAGCAGTGAAGGGGGATATGGTTCACCCCTCCACTTT
>NA|TRBJ1-2|NA|TRBV5-1
CASSPGAFAFSSNYGYTF
TGCGCCAGCAGCCCCGGGGCCTTCGCCTTCTCATCTAACTATGGCTACACCTTC
>NA|TRBJ1-6|NA|TRBV27
CASRGFYNSPLHF
TGTGCCAGCAGGGGTTTCTATAATTCACCCCTCCACTTT
>TRBD1|TRBJ1-2|NA|TRBV18
CASSPAGGVDGYTF
TGTGCCAGCTCACCGGCAGGGGGGGTTGATGGCTACACCTTC
>NA|TRBJ1-2|NA|TRBV18
CASSPGRFSNYGYTF
TGTGCCAGCTCACCTGGGAGGTTTTCTAACTATGGCTACACCTTC
>TRBD1|TRBJ1-2|NA|TRBV10-3
CAISEPGDRNYGYTF
TGTGCCATCAGTGAGCCAGGGGACAGGAACTATGGCTACACCTTC
>NA|TRBJ2-7|NA|TRBV6-2/TRBV6-3
CASSPRGAGSYEQYF
TGTGCCAGCAGCCCCAGGGGCGCAGGGTCCTACGAGCAGTACTTC
>TRBD2|TRBJ2-3|NA|TRBV28
CASSLGGGAKDTQYF
TGTGCCAGCAGTTTAGGCGGGGGGGCCAAAGATACGCAGTATTTT
>NA|TRBJ1-2|NA|TRBV19
CASTGGDGYGYTF
TGTGCCAGTACCGGAGGGGACGGCTATGGCTACACCTTC
>NA|TRBJ1-2|NA|TRBV23-1
CASNLQEDQGHGYTF
TGCGCCAGCAACTTACAGGAAGATCAGGGGCATGGCTACACCTTC
>NA|TRBJ2-1|NA|TRBV5-6
CASSLVSTYNEQFF
TGTGCCAGCAGCTTGGTGTCTACGTACAATGAGCAGTTCTTC
>NA|TRBJ1-3|NA|TRBV7-2
CASSGLSSGNTIYF
TGTGCCAGCAGCGGTCTAAGCTCTGGAAACACCATATATTTT
>NA|TRBJ2-6|NA|TRBV5-1
CASSLSSGANVLTF
TGCGCCAGCAGCTTAAGCTCTGGGGCCAACGTCCTGACTTTC
>NA|TRBJ1-1|NA|TRBV19
CASSTRTGLTEAFF
TGTGCCAGTAGTACCAGGACGGGACTCACTGAAGCTTTCTTT
>TRBD1|TRBJ1-2|NA|TRBV13
CASSTTQGAQGYTF
TGTGCCAGCAGCACCACACAGGGGGCGCAGGGCTACACCTTC
>NA|TRBJ1-5|NA|TRBV6-1
CASSEALTHLNQPQHF
TGTGCCAGCAGTGAAGCGCTAACACATCTCAATCAGCCCCAGCATTTT
>NA|TRBJ2-5|once|TRBV3-1/TRBV3-2
CASSQVVSGRLYQETQYF
TGTGCCAGCAGCCAAGTAGTGTCAGGGCGCCTATACCAAGAGACCCAGTACTTC
>NA|TRBJ1-3|NA|TRBV11-3
CASSFEGLSGNTIYF
TGTGCCAGCAGCTTCGAGGGTTTATCTGGAAACACCATATATTTT
>TRBD2|TRBJ2-2|NA|TRBV7-2
CASSALRGVAGELFF
TGTGCCAGCAGCGCCTTACGGGGGGTAGCCGGGGAGCTGTTTTTT
>TRBD1|TRBJ1-1|NA|TRBV19
CASSPGGKATEAFF
TGTGCCAGTAGTCCAGGGGGCAAGGCCACTGAAGCTTTCTTT
>NA|TRBJ2-2|NA|TRBV6-5
CASSFVATGELFF
TGTGCCAGCAGCTTCGTTGCCACCGGGGAGCTGTTTTTT
>TRBD1|TRBJ2-7|NA|TRBV28
CASRSGQAHTYEQYF
TGTGCCAGCAGATCCGGACAGGCTCATACCTACGAGCAGTACTTC
>TRBD2|TRBJ2-1|NA|TRBV4-1
CASSPGGAGERNEQFF
TGCGCCAGCAGCCCCGGCGGGGCGGGGGAGCGCAATGAGCAGTTCTTC
>TRBD1|TRBJ1-3|NA|TRBV6-5
CASSRQGIGNTIYF
TGTGCCAGCAGTAGACAGGGGATAGGAAACACCATATATTTT
>NA|TRBJ2-1|few|TRBV29-1
CSVEKGSGVNEQFF
TGCAGCGTTGAGAAGGGGTCCGGGGTCAATGAGCAGTTCTTC
>TRBD2|TRBJ2-2|NA|TRBV28
CASYGGAGELFF
TGTGCCAGTTACGGGGGGGCCGGGGAGCTGTTTTTT
>TRBD2|TRBJ2-7|NA|TRBV5-4
CASSLGSGGSYEQYF
TGTGCCAGCAGCTTGGGCAGCGGGGGCTCCTACGAGCAGTACTTC
>TRBD2|TRBJ2-2|NA|TRBV7-3
CASSAGTSGGVLFF
TGTGCCAGCAGCGCCGGGACTAGCGGGGGCGTGCTGTTTTTT
>NA|TRBJ1-1|once|TRBV7-3
CASREGPDTEAFF
TGTGCCAGCCGCGAGGGACCCGACACTGAAGCTTTCTTT
>NA|TRBJ2-1|NA|TRBV13
CASSRGNNNEQFF
TGTGCCAGCAGCAGGGGAAATAACAATGAGCAGTTCTTC
>NA|TRBJ1-4|NA|TRBV2
CASTLMGSTNEKLFF
TGTGCCAGCACCTTAATGGGATCAACTAATGAAAAACTGTTTTTT
>NA|TRBJ1-2|NA|TRBV6-5
CASSYSGSRGYGYTF
TGTGCCAGCAGTTACTCAGGATCGAGGGGCTATGGCTACACCTTC
>NA|TRBJ2-1|few|TRBV6-4
CASSAADDNEQFF
TGTGCCAGCAGTGCGGCGGATGACAATGAGCAGTTCTTC
>NA|TRBJ1-5|NA|TRBV28
CASSLGNQPQHF
TGTGCCAGCAGTTTAGGAAATCAGCCCCAGCATTTT
>NA|TRBJ1-1|once|TRBV7-3
CASSQNPPRQNTEAFF
TGTGCCAGCAGCCAAAACCCACCCCGTCAGAACACTGAAGCTTTCTTT